This T cell receptor (beta chain) was identified in a study of blood T cell repertoires in COVID-19. At the level of the study: Spain, Italy and the United States supplied samples that represented acute and convalescent COVID-19. T cells, B-cell-depleted T cells, or PBMCs supplied cDNA or gDNA.

Study processing details: It was from reference gene primer amplification that nucleated cell counts were estimated. This table comes from immunoSEQ multiplex PCR, and its TCRdb copy is limited to in-frame clones, with some not included. That table supplies the V and J calls and clone size; D and trimming were determined from the DNA. Counted here are under 200,000 clones, 80% to 85% occurring once; the ten biggest clones make up 2.5% to 3%. This clone was picked up a small number of times. In germline, CDR1 is SGHTA, CDR2 FQGNSA. This CDR3 comprises 14 residues. V lost 5 bases, J lost 6 bases, and 5 bases stayed unmatched.

This sequence originates from a woman aged 55-75 years with acute or convalescent COVID-19. The chain has TRBV7-2 and TRBJ2-3; the match to TRBD1 covers 10 bases. Material: peripheral blood. The CDR3, as DNA: TGTGCCAGCAGCCCCGACAGGGGGCGCGATACGCAGTATTTT. It encodes CASSPDRGRDTQYF. The variable domain in full, completed from reference TRBV7-2 and TRBJ2-3, reads GAGVSQSPSNKVTEKGKDVELRCDPISGHTALYWYRQSLGQGLEFLIYFQGNSAPDKSGLPSDRFSAERTGGSVSTLTIQRTQQEDSAVYLCASSPDRGRDTQYFGPGTRLTVL.